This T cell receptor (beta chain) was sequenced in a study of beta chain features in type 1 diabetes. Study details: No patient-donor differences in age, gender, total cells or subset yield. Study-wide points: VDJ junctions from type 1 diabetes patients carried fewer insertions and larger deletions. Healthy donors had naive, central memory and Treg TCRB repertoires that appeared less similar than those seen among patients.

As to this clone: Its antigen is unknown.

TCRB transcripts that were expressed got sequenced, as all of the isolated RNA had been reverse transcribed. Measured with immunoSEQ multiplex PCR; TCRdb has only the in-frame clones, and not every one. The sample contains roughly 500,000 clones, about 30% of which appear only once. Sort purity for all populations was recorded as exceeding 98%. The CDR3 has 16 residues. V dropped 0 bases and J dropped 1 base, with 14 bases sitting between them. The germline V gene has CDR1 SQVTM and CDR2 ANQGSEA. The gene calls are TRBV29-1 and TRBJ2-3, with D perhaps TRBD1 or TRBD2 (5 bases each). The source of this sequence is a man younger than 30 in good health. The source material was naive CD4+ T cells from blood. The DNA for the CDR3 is TGCAGCGTTGAAGATGGGCATGGGGGAGGCACAGATACGCAGTATTTT. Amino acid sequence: CSVEDGHGGGTDTQYF.